The sequence of this T cell receptor (beta chain) was determined in a study of T cell responses to AZD1222 COVID-19 vaccine. The repertoire was sequenced with immunoSEQ multiplex PCR; TCRdb's copy has only in-frame clones and lacks some. This table holds about 120,000 clones, about 85% found once. CDR1 and CDR2 from the germline V gene are SGHNT and YYREEE (reference sequence). There are 13 residues in the CDR3. V gave up 5 bases and J gave up 9 bases; unmatched junction bases: 11. Points on this clone: Its cognate antigen is unknown.

Whole-study findings and limits: Seropositive AZD1222 recipients at baseline numbered only 6 or 7. Donors in the cohort were predominantly white British and more often female, and clonal diversity was possibly underestimated.

Sample: peripheral blood, taken on day 0 of AZD1222 vaccination. The chain links TRBV5-4 to TRBJ2-7, with 7 nucleotides matching TRBD2. This sequence was found in an adult in good health. CDR3 in amino acids: CASSARAGEGQYF. DNA for the CDR3: TGTGCCAGCAGTGCCCGGGCGGGAGAAGGGCAGTACTTC.